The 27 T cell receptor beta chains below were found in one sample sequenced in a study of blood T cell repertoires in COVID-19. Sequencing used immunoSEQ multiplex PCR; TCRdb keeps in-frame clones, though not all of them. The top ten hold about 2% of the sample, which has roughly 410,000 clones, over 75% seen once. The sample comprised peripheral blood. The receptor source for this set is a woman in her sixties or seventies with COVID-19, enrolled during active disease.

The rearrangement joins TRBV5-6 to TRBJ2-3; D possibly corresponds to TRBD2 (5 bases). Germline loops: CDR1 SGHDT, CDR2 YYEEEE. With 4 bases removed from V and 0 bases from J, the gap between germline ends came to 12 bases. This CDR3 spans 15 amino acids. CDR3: CASSPLGESTDTQYF. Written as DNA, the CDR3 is TGTGCCAGCAGCCCGCTCGGGGAGAGCACAGATACGCAGTATTTT.

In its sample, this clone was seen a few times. The CDR3 coding sequence is TGTGCCAGCAGTCCCTCAGGAAGGTCACCCCTCCACTTT. Residues: CASSPSGRSPLHF. The chain employs TRBV12-3 or TRBV12-4 and TRBJ1-6; D is uncertain. V gave up 5 bases and J gave up 10 bases, with 12 bases separating them. The CDR3 consists of 13 residues.

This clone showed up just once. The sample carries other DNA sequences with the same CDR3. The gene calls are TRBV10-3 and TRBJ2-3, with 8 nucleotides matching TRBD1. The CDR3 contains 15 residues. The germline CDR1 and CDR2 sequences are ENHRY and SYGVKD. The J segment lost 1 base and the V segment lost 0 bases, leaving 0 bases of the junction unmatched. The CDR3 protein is CAISESDRGTDTQYF. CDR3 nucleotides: TGTGCCATCAGTGAGTCGGACAGGGGCACAGATACGCAGTATTTT.

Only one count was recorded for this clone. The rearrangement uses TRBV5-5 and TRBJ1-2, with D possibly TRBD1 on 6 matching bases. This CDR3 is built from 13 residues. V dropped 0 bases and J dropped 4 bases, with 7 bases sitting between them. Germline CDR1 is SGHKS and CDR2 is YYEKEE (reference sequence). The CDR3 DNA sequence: TGTGCCAGCAGCTTGGGAGGGGGCTATGGCTACACCTTC. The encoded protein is CASSLGGGYGYTF.

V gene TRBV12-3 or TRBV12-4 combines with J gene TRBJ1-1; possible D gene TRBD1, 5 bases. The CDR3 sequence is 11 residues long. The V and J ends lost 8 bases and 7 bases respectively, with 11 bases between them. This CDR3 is CASSWGGEAFF. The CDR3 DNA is TGTGCCAGCTCCTGGGGGGGTGAAGCTTTCTTT.

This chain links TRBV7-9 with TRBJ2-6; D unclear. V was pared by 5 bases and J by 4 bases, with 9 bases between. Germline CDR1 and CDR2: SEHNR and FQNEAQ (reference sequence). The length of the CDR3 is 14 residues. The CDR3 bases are TGTGCCAGCAGCCATCAGGCGGGGGCCAACGTCCTGACTTTC. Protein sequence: CASSHQAGANVLTF. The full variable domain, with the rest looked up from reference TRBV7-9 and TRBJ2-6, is DTGVSQNPRHKITKRGQNVTFRCDPISEHNRLYWYRQTLGQGPEFLTYFQNEAQLEKSRLLSDRFSAERPKGSFSTLEIQRTEQGDSAMYLCASSHQAGANVLTFGAGSRLTVL.

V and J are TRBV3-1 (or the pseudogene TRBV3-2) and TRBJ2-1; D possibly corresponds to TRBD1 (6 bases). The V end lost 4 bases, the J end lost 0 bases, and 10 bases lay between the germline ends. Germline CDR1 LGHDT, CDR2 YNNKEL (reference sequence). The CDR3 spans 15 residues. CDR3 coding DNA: TGTGCCAGCAGCCGCACAGGGAGCTCCTACAATGAGCAGTTCTTC. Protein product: CASSRTGSSYNEQFF.

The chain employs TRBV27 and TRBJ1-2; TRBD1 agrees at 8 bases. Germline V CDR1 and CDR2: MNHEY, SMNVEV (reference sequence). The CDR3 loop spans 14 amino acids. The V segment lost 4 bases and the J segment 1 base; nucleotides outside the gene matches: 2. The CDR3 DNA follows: TGTGCCAGCAGTTCCGGACAGGGTAACTATGGCTACACCTTC. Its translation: CASSSGQGNYGYTF.

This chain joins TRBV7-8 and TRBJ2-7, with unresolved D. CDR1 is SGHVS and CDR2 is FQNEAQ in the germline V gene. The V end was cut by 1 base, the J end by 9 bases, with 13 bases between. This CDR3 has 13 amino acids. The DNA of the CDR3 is TGTGCCAGCAGCTTAGTGGCGGATTCTTGGCAGTACTTC. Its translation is CASSLVADSWQYF.

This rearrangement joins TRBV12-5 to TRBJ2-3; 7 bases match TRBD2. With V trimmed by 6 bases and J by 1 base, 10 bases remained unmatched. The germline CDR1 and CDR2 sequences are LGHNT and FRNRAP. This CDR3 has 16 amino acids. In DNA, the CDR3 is TGTGCTAGTGGCTCCGGTACGGGGGGAGGCACAGATACGCAGTATTTT. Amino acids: CASGSGTGGGTDTQYF.

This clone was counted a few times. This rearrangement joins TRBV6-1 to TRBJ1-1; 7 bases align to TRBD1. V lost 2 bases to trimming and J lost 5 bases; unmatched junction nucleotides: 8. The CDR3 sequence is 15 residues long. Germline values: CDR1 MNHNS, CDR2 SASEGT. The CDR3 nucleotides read TGTGCCAGCAGTGAACGGAGACAGGGCTATACTGAAGCTTTCTTT. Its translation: CASSERRQGYTEAFF.

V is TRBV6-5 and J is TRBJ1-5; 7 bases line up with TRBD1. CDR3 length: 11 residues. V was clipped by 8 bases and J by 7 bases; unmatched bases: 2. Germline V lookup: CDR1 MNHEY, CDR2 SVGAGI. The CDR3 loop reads CASEGAQPQHF. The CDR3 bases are TGTGCCAGCGAGGGGGCCCAGCCCCAGCATTTT.

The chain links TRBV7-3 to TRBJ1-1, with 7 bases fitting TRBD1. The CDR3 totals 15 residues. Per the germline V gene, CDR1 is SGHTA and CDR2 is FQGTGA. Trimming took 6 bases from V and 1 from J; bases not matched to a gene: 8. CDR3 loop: CASRRQGPSNTEAFF. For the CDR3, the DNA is TGTGCCAGCAGGCGACAGGGTCCTTCGAACACTGAAGCTTTCTTT.

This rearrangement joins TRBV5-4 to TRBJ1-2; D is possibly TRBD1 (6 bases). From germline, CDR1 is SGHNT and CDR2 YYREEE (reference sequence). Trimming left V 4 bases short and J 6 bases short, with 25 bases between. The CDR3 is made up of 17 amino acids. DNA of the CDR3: TGTGCCAGCAGCCATGCGATGTTTGGGGGCGCCAATAATGGCTACACCTTC. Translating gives CASSHAMFGGANNGYTF.

CDR3 sequence reads: CASSLAGTGSDTQYF. For the CDR3, the DNA is TGCGCCAGCAGCTTGGCTGGGACAGGGTCCGATACGCAGTATTTT. The chain couples TRBV5-1 to TRBJ2-3; 9 bases are shared with TRBD1. This CDR3 region has 15 residues. CDR1 is SGHRS and CDR2 is YFSETQ in the germline V gene. V was clipped by 0 bases and J by 6 bases; unmatched bases: 5. The complete variable domain, with remaining parts taken from reference TRBV5-1 and TRBJ2-3, reads KAGVTQTPRYLIKTRGQQVTLSCSPISGHRSVSWYQQTPGQGLQFLFEYFSETQRNKGNFPGRFSGRQFSNSRSEMNVSTLELGDSALYLCASSLAGTGSDTQYFGPGTRLTVL.

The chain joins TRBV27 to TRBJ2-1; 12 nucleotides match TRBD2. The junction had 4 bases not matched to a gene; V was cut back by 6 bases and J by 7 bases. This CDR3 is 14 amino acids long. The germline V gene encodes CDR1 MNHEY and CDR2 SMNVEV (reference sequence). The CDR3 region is CASRGLAGGNEQFF. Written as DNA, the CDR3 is TGTGCCAGCAGGGGACTAGCGGGTGGGAATGAGCAGTTCTTC.

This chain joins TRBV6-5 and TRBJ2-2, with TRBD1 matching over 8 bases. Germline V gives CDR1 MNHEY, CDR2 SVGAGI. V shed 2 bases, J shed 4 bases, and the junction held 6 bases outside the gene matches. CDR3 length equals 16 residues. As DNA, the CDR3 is TGTGCCAGCAGTTACGGGGCAGGGGGCTTCACCGGGGAGCTGTTTTTT. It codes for CASSYGAGGFTGELFF.

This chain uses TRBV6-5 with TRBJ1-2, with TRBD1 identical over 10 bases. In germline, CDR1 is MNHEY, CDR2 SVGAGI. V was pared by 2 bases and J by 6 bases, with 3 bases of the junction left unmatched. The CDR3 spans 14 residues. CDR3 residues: CASSYTTGGDGYTF. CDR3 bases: TGTGCCAGCAGTTACACGACAGGGGGCGATGGCTACACCTTC.

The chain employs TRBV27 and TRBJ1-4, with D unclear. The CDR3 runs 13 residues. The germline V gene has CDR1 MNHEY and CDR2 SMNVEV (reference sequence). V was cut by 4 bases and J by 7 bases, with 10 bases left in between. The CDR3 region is CASSSGIREKLFF. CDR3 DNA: TGTGCCAGCAGTTCGGGAATTCGTGAAAAACTGTTTTTT. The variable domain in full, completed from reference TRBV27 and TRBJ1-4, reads EAQVTQNPRYLITVTGKKLTVTCSQNMNHEYMSWYRQDPGLGLRQIYYSMNVEVTDKGDVPEGYKVSRKEKRNFPLILESPSPNQTSLYFCASSSGIREKLFFGSGTQLSVL.

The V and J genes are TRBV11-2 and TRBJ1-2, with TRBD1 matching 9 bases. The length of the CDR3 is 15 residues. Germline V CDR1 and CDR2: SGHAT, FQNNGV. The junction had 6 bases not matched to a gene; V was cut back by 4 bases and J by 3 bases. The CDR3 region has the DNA TGTGCCAGCAGCTCCGGACAGGGGAGCCACTATGGCTACACCTTC. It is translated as CASSSGQGSHYGYTF. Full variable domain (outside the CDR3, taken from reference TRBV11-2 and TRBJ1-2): EAGVAQSPRYKIIEKRQSVAFWCNPISGHATLYWYQQILGQGPKLLIQFQNNGVVDDSQLPKDRFSAERLKGVDSTLKIQPAKLEDSAVYLCASSSGQGSHYGYTFGSGTRLTVV.

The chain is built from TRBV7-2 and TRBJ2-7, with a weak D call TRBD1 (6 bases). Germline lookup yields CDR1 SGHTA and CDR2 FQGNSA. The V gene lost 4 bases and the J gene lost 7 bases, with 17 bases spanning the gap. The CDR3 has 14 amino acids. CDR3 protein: CASSYRGGSGEQYF. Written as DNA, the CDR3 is TGTGCCAGCAGCTACCGTGGGGGCTCGGGAGAGCAGTACTTC.

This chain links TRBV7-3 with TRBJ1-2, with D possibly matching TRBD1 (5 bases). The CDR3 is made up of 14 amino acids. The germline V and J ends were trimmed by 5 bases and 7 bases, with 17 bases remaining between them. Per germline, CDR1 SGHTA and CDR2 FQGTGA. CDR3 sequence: CASSPTAGVGGYTF. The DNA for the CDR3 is TGTGCCAGCAGCCCAACCGCGGGGGTCGGTGGCTACACCTTC.

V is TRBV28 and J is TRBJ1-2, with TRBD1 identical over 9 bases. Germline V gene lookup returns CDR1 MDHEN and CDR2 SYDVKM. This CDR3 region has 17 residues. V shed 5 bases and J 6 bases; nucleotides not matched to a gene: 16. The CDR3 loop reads CASSPLGQGKQKDGYTF. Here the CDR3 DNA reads TGTGCCAGCAGTCCCCTGGGACAGGGCAAACAAAAGGATGGCTACACCTTC.

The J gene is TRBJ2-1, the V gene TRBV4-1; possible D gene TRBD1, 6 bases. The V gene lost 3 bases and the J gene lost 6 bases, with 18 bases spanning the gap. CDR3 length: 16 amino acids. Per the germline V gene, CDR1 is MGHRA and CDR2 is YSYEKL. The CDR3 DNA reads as TGCGCCAGCAGCCAGGGGGCGGCTGTCGCAGTCAATGAGCAGTTCTTC. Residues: CASSQGAAVAVNEQFF.

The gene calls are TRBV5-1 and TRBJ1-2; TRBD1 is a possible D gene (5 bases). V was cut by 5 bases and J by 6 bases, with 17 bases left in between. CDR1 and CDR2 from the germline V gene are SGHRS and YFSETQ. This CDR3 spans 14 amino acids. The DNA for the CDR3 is TGCGCCAGCAGACCCGAAGGGGCAGGGCATGGCTACACCTTC. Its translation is CASRPEGAGHGYTF. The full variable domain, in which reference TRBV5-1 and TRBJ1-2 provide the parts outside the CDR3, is KAGVTQTPRYLIKTRGQQVTLSCSPISGHRSVSWYQQTPGQGLQFLFEYFSETQRNKGNFPGRFSGRQFSNSRSEMNVSTLELGDSALYLCASRPEGAGHGYTFGSGTRLTVV.

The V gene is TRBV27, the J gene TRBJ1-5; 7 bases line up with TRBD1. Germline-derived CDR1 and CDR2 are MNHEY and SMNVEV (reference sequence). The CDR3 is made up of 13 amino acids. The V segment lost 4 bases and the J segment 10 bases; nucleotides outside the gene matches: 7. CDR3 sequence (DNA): TGTGCCAGCAGTTCCACAGGGGCCACACCCCAGCATTTT. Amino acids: CASSSTGATPQHF.

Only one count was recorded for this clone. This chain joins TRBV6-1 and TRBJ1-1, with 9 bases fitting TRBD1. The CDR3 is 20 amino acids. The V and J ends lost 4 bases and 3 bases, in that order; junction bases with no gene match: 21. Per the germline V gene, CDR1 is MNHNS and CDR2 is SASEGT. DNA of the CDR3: TGTGCCAGCAGTGCCCCATACGGGACAGGGATCAGGTTGGCCGACACTGAAGCTTTCTTT. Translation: CASSAPYGTGIRLADTEAFF.